These 9 T cell receptor beta chains originate from one sample sequenced in a study of T-cell reconstitution after alpha-beta-depleted transplantation in children. Using unique molecular identifiers, the investigators prepared the TCRbeta library. TCRdb redid the calling of the PCR reads with MiXCR, one entry per CDR3 protein. The sample consists of about 980,000 distinct CDR3 sequences, about 31% of them appearing once. Specimen: PBMCs, mostly from graft donor cells, collected 360 days after TCRalphabeta/CD19-depleted stem cell transplant. The receptors were sampled from a boy under three years old who had a stem cell transplant for SCID, so the T cells may come from the graft donor.

This clonotype appeared a few times. CDR3 amino acids: CASSQEWGQAGAGDTQYF. DNA for the CDR3: TGCGCCAGCAGCCAAGAATGGGGCCAAGCGGGGGCGGGAGATACGCAGTATTTT. J is TRBJ2-3 and V is TRBV4-1; 8 bases map to TRBD2. The germline CDR1 and CDR2 sequences are MGHRA and YSYEKL. This CDR3 has 18 amino acids. The J segment lost 5 bases and the V segment lost 0 bases, leaving 13 bases of the junction unmatched.

This clonotype was seen only a few times. The chain is built from TRBV29-1 and TRBJ2-1; 9 positions agree with TRBD1. Trimming took 7 bases from V and 7 from J; bases not matched to a gene: 17. Germline CDR1 reads SQVTM; CDR2 reads ANQGSEA. The CDR3 runs 16 residues. This CDR3 is CSAMKGRTGEWNEQFF. The CDR3, as DNA: TGCAGCGCCATGAAGGGCCGGACAGGGGAGTGGAATGAGCAGTTCTTC.

This clonotype was found once. V is TRBV4-2 and J is TRBJ1-2, with TRBD1 as a possible D gene (6 bases). The germline gives CDR1 LGHNA, CDR2 YNFKEQ. The CDR3 has 16 amino acids. V lost 0 bases to trimming and J lost 1 base, with 12 bases between them. For the CDR3, the DNA is TGTGCCAGCAGCCAAGAGATCGGACAGCTTAACTATGGCTACACCTTC. It translates to CASSQEIGQLNYGYTF.

CDR3 coding DNA: TGTGCCAGCAGCGGCAGAGGGTATAGGTCCTACAATGAGCAGTTCTTC. It is translated as CASSGRGYRSYNEQFF. The rearrangement uses TRBV11-2 and TRBJ2-1, with D possibly matching TRBD2 (5 bases). This CDR3 has 16 residues. Germline assignment: CDR1 SGHAT and CDR2 FQNNGV. The germline V and J ends were trimmed by 5 bases and 1 base, with 15 bases remaining between them.

This chain connects TRBV6-1 to TRBJ2-3; D may match TRBD1 or TRBD2 (6 bases each). V was clipped by 7 bases and J by 3 bases, with 11 bases between them. CDR1 and CDR2 from the germline V gene are MNHNS and SASEGT. The CDR3 runs to 13 residues. This CDR3 reads CASIKGGTDTQYF. In nucleotides, the CDR3 is TGTGCCAGCATCAAAGGGGGGACAGATACGCAGTATTTT.

The gene calls are TRBV15 and TRBJ1-2; D not resolved. The germline V and J ends were trimmed by 0 bases and 3 bases, with 5 bases remaining between them. The length of the CDR3 is 13 residues. CDR1 and CDR2 (germline): LNHNV, YYDKDF (reference sequence). The CDR3 region has the DNA TGTGCCACCAGCAGAGAGGGCGACTATGGCTACACCTTC. Protein product: CATSREGDYGYTF.

The J gene is TRBJ2-4, the V gene TRBV6-2 or TRBV6-3; tentative D call: TRBD2 (6 bases). The CDR3 totals 15 residues. Germline lookup yields CDR1 MNHEY and CDR2 SVGEGT. V lost 5 bases and J lost 1, with 12 bases in between. In DNA, the CDR3 is TGTGCCAGCAGTCGGAGGGATGTGGCCAAAAACATTCAGTACTTC. Amino acid sequence: CASSRRDVAKNIQYF.

This clonotype has more than one count but fewer than ten. The chain recombines TRBV5-1 with TRBJ2-2; D gene ambiguous. This CDR3 contains 17 residues. Germline CDR1 SGHRS, CDR2 YFSETQ. V shed 1 base and J shed 6 bases, with 19 bases lying between them. CDR3 coding DNA: TGCGCCAGCAGCTTGTCCGGACCGCAGAGAGTTGCCGGGGAGCTGTTTTTT. Its protein is CASSLSGPQRVAGELFF.

This rearrangement joins TRBV6-1 to TRBJ1-2; D is possibly TRBD1 (6 bases). The germline V gene encodes CDR1 MNHNS and CDR2 SASEGT. Trimming cost V 3 bases and J 8 bases, with 13 bases left between them. The CDR3 consists of 13 residues. The CDR3 DNA is TGTGCCAGCAGTGAGAGGGGGATAGGGGGCTACACCTTC. Protein sequence: CASSERGIGGYTF.